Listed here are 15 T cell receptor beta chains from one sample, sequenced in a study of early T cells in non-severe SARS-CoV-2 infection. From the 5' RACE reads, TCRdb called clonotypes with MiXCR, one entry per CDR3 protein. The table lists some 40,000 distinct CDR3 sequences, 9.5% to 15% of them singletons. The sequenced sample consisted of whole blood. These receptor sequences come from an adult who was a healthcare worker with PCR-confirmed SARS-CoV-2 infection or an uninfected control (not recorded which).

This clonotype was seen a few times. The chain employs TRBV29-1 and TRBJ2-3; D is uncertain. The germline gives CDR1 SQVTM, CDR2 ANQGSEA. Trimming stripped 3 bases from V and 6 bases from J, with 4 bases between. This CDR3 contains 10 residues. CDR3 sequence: CSVDLDTQYF. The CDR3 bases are TGCAGCGTTGACCTGGATACGCAGTATTTT.

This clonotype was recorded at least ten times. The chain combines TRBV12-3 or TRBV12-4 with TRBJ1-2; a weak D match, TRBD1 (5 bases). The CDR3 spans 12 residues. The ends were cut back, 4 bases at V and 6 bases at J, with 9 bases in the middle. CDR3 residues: CASSYTQDGYTF. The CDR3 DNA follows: TGTGCCAGCAGTTACACACAGGATGGCTACACCTTC.

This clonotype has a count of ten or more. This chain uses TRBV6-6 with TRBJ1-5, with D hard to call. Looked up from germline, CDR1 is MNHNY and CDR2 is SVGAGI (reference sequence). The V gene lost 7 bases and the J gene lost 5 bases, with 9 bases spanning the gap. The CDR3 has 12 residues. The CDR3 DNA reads TGTGCCAGCAAACCCGGAGATCAGCCCCAGCATTTT. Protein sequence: CASKPGDQPQHF.

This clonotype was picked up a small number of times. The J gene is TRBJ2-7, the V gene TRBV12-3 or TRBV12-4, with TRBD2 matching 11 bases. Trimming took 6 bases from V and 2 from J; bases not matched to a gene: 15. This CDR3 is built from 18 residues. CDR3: CASSPPLAGVHGAYEQYF. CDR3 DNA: TGTGCCAGCAGCCCGCCACTAGCGGGAGTGCATGGGGCCTACGAGCAGTACTTC.

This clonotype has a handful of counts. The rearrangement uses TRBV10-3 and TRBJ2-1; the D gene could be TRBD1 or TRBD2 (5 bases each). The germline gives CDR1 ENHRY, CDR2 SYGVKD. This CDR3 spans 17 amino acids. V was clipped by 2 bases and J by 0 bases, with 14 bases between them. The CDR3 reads CAISEVDGASSYNEQFF. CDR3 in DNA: TGTGCCATCAGTGAGGTGGACGGGGCGAGCTCCTACAATGAGCAGTTCTTC.

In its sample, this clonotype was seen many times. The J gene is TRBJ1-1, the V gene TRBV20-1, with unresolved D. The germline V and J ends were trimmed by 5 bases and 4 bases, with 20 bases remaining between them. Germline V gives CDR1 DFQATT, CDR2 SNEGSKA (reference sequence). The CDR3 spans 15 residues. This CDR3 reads CSAGDMTQLSTEAFF. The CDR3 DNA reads TGCAGTGCTGGTGACATGACCCAATTGAGCACTGAAGCTTTCTTT.

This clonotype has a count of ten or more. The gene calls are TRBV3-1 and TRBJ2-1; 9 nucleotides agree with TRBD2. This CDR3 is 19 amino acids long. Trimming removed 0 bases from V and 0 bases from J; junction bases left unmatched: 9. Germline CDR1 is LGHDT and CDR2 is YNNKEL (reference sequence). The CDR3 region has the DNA TGTGCCAGCAGCCAAGATGGGGGACTAGCTCCAAGCTCCTACAATGAGCAGTTCTTC. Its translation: CASSQDGGLAPSSYNEQFF.

CDR3 protein: CATLPHYGQLSGANVLTF. The CDR3 bases are TGTGCCACCCTACCCCACTACGGACAGCTCTCTGGGGCCAACGTCCTGACTTTC. This chain links TRBV19 with TRBJ2-6, with D possibly being TRBD1 (6 bases). Germline V gene sequence: CDR1 LNHDA, CDR2 SQIVND (reference sequence). The CDR3 sequence is 18 residues long. Trimming removed 10 bases at V and 0 bases at J, with 22 bases between.

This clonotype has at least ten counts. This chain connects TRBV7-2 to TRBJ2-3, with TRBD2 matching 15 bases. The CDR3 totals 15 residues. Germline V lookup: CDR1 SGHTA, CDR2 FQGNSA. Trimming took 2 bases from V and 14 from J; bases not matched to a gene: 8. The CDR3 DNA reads TGTGCCAGCAGCTTATCGGGGACTAGCGGGGGGCATCCGTATTTT. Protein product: CASSLSGTSGGHPYF.

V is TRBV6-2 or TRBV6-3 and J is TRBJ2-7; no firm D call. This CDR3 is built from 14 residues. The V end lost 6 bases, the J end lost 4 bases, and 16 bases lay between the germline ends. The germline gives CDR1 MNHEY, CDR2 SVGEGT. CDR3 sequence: CASRTFEVTYEQYF. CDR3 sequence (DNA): TGTGCCAGCAGGACCTTCGAGGTTACGTACGAGCAGTACTTC.

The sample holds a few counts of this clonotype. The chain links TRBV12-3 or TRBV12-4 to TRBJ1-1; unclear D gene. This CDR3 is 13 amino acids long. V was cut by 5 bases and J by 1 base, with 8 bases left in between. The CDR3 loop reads CASSHGGNTEAFF. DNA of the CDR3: TGTGCCAGCAGTCATGGCGGGAACACTGAAGCTTTCTTT.

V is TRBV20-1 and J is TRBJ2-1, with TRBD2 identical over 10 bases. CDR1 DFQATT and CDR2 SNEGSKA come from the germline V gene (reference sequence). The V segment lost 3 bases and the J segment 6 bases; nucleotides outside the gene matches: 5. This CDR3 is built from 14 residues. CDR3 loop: CSASRLAGVNEQFF. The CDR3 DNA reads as TGCAGTGCTAGCCGGCTAGCGGGAGTCAATGAGCAGTTCTTC.

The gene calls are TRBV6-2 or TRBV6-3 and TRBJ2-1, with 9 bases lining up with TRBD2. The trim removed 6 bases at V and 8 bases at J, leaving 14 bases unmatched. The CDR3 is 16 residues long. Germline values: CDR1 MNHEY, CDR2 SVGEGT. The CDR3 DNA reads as TGTGCCAGCAGGGTAGCGGGAGTCACCTACGGCGATGAGCAGTTCTTC. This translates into CASRVAGVTYGDEQFF.

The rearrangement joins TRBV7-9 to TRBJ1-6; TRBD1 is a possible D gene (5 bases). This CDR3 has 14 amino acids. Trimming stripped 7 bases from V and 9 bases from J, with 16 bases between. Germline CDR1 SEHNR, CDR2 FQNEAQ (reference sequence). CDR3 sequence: CASIKRGQSSPLHF. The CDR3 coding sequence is TGTGCCAGCATCAAACGGGGCCAGTCTTCACCCCTCCACTTT.

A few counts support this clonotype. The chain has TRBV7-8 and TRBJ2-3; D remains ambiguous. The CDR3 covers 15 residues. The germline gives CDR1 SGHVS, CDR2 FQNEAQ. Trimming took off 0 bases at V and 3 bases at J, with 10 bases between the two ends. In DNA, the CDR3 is TGTGCCAGCAGCTTAGCGTGGATTGGGACAGATACGCAGTATTTT. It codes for CASSLAWIGTDTQYF.